This T cell receptor (beta chain) was identified in a study of Graves' ophthalmopathy and Graves' hyperthyroidism. About the research overall: Before any treatment was given, at initial diagnosis, peripheral blood was collected.

This clonotype was recorded at least ten times. The sequenced template was RNA, covering the TCR beta CDR3 region. A first-round RT-PCR used HTBI primers, followed by a second-round multiplex PCR. TCRdb re-derived calls from the multiplex PCR reads in MiXCR, one entry per CDR3 protein. The data show 170,000 or so distinct CDR3 sequences, 37% seen once. Germline-derived CDR1 and CDR2 are MNHEY and SMNVEV (reference sequence). There are 13 residues in the CDR3. V was pared by 8 bases and J by 4 bases, with 14 bases between. The V gene is TRBV27, the J gene TRBJ1-2; D not resolved. This TCR was sampled from a woman aged 40 to 50 with Graves' ophthalmopathy. Sequencing used peripheral blood. The DNA for the CDR3 is TGTGCCAGCCGGAGGCGGGAGGCCTATGGCTACACCTTC. The encoded protein is CASRRREAYGYTF.